These T cell receptor beta chains were read from a single sample in a study of T cells in Graves' hyperthyroidism and ophthalmopathy. TCRdb itself ran the multiplex PCR reads through MiXCR, one entry per CDR3 protein. Of a few hundred thousand distinct CDR3 sequences in the sample, under 15% are singletons; the top ten hold 9% to 9.5%. The source material was blood. All receptors come from a woman aged 18-29 years with Graves' hyperthyroidism. CDR3s include the opening cysteine and the closing phenylalanine or tryptophan. D genes are given only for firm matches. Not all rows give a size; the values are once, few, many and, for expanded clones, a class.

abundance	v_gene	d_gene	j_gene	CDR3nt	CDR3aa
many	TRBV6-1	TRBD1	TRBJ1-1	TGTGCCAGCAGTGTGACAGGGGGCCCTACTGAAGCTTTCTTT	CASSVTGGPTEAFF
many	TRBV9	-	TRBJ1-5	TGTGCCAGCAGCGAAGGTATCACGGGTCAGCCCCAGCATTTT	CASSEGITGQPQHF
few	TRBV30	-	TRBJ2-7	TGTGCCTGGAGTGTACGGACCCTTGTCCACGAGCAGTACTTC	CAWSVRTLVHEQYF
many	TRBV27	TRBD2	TRBJ2-3	TGTGCCAGCAGTCCCTACCAGACTAGCGGGAGCTCAGATACGCAGTATTTT	CASSPYQTSGSSDTQYF
few	TRBV7-3	TRBD2	TRBJ2-1	TGTGCCAGCAGCTTCTCCGGGACTACGAGTGAGCAGTTCTTC	CASSFSGTTSEQFF
many	TRBV24-1	-	TRBJ2-5	TGTGCCACCAGTGGGGACGGGAGCAAAGAGACCCAGTACTTC	CATSGDGSKETQYF
many	TRBV7-3	TRBD2	TRBJ2-1	TGTGCCAGCAGCCCACGAGTAGCGGGAGGGCCCCTTTATGAGCAGTTCTTC	CASSPRVAGGPLYEQFF
-	TRBV18	-	TRBJ1-2	TGTGCCAGCTCACCTATTTGGACAGCGCAGAACTATGGCTACACCTTC	CASSPIWTAQNYGYTF
many	TRBV28	-	TRBJ2-6	TGTGCCAGCAACCCCGGGGGGCACGTCTCTGGGGCCAACGTCCTGACTTTC	CASNPGGHVSGANVLTF
many	TRBV7-3	TRBD1	TRBJ2-7	TGTGCCAGCAGCATGGACAGGGGTAGGCACGAGCAGTACTTC	CASSMDRGRHEQYF
-	TRBV6-1	TRBD1	TRBJ2-4	TGTGCCAGCAGTCCCGGGGCCTGGGACAGGCGCCAAAACATTCAGTACTTC	CASSPGAWDRRQNIQYF
-	TRBV6-2/TRBV6-3	-	TRBJ1-2	TGTGCCAGCAGTGTTCTGCCGGAACTTAACTATGGCTACACCTTC	CASSVLPELNYGYTF
-	TRBV7-3	-	TRBJ2-1	TGTGCCAGCAGCTTAGCGGCGGGAACCTCCTACAATGAGCAGTTCTTC	CASSLAAGTSYNEQFF
many	TRBV7-3	TRBD2	TRBJ2-3	TGTGCCAGCAGCTTAAGCCTGACTAGCGGCACAGATACGCAGTATTTT	CASSLSLTSGTDTQYF
many	TRBV28	-	TRBJ2-1	TGTGCCAGCAGTGATGCAGGTAGTGAGCAGTTCTTC	CASSDAGSEQFF
many	TRBV28	-	TRBJ1-2	TGTGCCAGCCGGTTAGGGCGGTCTCTGGAACGGAGTGGCTACACCTTC	CASRLGRSLERSGYTF
many	TRBV7-9	TRBD1	TRBJ2-7	TGTGCCAGCAGCTTAGCGGACAGGGGAACCTACGAGCAGTACTTC	CASSLADRGTYEQYF
few	TRBV7-3	-	TRBJ2-2	TGTGCCATCATTGTTACCGGGGAGCTGTTTTTT	CAIIVTGELFF
few	TRBV10-3	-	TRBJ1-2	TGTGCCATCGGAAGCTGGCTCTATGGCTACACCTTC	CAIGSWLYGYTF